This entry features one T cell receptor (beta chain) sequence. RNA was extracted with the RNeasy kit, and a quantity of about 0.45 to 1 ug was reverse transcribed using random hexamers. A single record per CDR3 protein comes from TCRdb applying MiXCR to the immunoSEQ multiplex PCR reads. Counted here are 170,000 or so distinct CDR3 sequences, roughly 92% occurring once; the ten biggest clones make up approximately 0.09%. This sample stems from a study of CD8 T cells in Susac syndrome. CD8+ and CD4+ T cells circulating in blood were sequenced for TCR beta. Negative isolation was used for CD8+ and CD4+ T cells, and FACS enrichment was applied to TEMRA cells. The germline V and J ends were trimmed by 10 bases and 3 bases, with 12 bases remaining between them. This CDR3 has 12 residues. Germline V gene lookup returns CDR1 MDHEN and CDR2 SYDVKM.

V usage is TRBV28 and J usage is TRBJ1-1, with D unresolved. The specimen was CD4+ T cells from PBMCs. This receptor was identified in a human donor with multiple sclerosis. The CDR3 nucleotides read TGTGCCACCCAAGGAGGTGACACTGAAGCTTTCTTT. Translated: CATQGGDTEAFF. The full variable domain, with the rest looked up from reference TRBV28 and TRBJ1-1, is DVKVTQSSRYLVKRTGEKVFLECVQDMDHENMFWYRQDPGLGLRLIYFSYDVKMKEKGDIPEGYSVSREKKERFSLILESASTNQTSMYLCATQGGDTEAFFGQGTRLTVV.